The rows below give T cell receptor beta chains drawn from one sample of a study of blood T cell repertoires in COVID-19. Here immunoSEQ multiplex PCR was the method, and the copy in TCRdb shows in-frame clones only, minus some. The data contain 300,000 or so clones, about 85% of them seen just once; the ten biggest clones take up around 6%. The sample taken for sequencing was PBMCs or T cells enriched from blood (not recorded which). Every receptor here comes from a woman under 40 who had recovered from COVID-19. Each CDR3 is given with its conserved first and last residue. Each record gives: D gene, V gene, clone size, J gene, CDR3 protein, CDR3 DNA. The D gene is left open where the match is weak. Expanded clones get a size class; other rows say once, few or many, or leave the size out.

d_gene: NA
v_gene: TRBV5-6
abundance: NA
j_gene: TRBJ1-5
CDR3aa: CASNLRGTRQPQHF
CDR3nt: TGTGCCAGCAACCTGAGGGGGACACGTCAGCCCCAGCATTTT

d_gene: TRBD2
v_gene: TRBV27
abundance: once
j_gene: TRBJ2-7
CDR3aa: CASSFRDYSYEQYF
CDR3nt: TGTGCCAGCAGTTTCCGGGACTACTCCTACGAGCAGTACTTC

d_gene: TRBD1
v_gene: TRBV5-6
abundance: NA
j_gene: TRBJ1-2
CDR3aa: CASSATGVDGYTF
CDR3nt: TGTGCCAGCAGCGCCACAGGGGTGGATGGCTACACCTTC

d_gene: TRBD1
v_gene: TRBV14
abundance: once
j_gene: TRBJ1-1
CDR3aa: CASSHATGRGTEAFF
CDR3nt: TGTGCCAGCAGCCATGCGACAGGGCGAGGCACTGAAGCTTTCTTT

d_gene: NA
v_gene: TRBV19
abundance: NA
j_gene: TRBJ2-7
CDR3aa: CASSIGYEQYF
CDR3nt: TGTGCCAGTAGTATCGGCTACGAGCAGTACTTC

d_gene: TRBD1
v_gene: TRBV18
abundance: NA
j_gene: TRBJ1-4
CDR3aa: CASSRGTANEKLFF
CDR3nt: TGTGCCAGCTCACGCGGGACAGCTAATGAAAAACTGTTTTTT

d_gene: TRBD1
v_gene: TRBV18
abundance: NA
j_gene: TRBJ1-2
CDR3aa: CASSPGTDNYGYTF
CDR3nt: TGTGCCAGCTCACCCGGGACAGATAACTATGGCTACACCTTC

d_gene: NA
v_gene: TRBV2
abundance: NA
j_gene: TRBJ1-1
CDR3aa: CASIPGGTGNTEAFF
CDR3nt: TGTGCCAGCATACCGGGCGGGACGGGAAACACTGAAGCTTTCTTT

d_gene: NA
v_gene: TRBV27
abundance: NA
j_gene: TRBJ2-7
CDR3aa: CASSLGSLNYEQYF
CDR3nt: TGTGCCAGCAGTTTGGGCAGTTTAAACTACGAGCAGTACTTC

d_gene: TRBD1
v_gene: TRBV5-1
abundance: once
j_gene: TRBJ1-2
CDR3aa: CASSSYRDRGIYGYTF
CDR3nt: TGCGCCAGCAGCTCATACCGGGACAGGGGAATCTATGGCTACACCTTC

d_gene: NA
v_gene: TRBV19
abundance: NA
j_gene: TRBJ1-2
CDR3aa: CASSIARGDGYTF
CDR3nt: TGTGCCAGTAGTATAGCCAGGGGTGATGGCTACACCTTC

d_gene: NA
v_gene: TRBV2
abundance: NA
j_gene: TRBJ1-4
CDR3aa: CASSGQLNEKLFF
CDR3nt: TGTGCCAGCAGCGGACAACTTAATGAAAAACTGTTTTTT

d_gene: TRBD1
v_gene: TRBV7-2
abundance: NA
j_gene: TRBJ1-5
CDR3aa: CASSLPGQNNQPQHF
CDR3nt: TGTGCCAGCAGCCTACCGGGACAGAACAATCAGCCCCAGCATTTT

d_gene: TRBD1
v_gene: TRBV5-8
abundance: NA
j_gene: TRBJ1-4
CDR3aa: CASSLGQGQNEKLFF
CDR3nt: TGTGCCAGCAGCTTGGGACAGGGGCAGAATGAAAAACTGTTTTTT

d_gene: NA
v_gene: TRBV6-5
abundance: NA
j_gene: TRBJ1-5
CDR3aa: CASSSGLSIKPQHF
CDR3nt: TGTGCCAGCAGTTCGGGACTGAGCATCAAGCCCCAGCATTTT

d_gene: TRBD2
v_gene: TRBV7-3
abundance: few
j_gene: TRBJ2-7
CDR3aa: CASSLGLAGPYEQYF
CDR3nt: TGTGCCAGCAGCTTAGGTCTAGCGGGGCCCTACGAGCAGTACTTC

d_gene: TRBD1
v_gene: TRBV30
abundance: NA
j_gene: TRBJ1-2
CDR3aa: CAWGGQGNGYTF
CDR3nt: TGTGCCTGGGGGGGACAGGGAAATGGCTACACCTTC

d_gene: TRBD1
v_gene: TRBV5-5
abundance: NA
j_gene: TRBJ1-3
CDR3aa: CASSLGQGAGNTIYF
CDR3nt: TGTGCCAGCAGCTTGGGACAGGGGGCTGGAAACACCATATATTTT

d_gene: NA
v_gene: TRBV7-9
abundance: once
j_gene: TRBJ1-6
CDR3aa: CASSPEGIYNSPLHF
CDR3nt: TGTGCCAGCAGCCCGGAGGGCATTTATAATTCACCCCTCCACTTT

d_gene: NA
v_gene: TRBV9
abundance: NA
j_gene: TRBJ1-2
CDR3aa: CASSAGNVLMGYGYTF
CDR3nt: TGTGCCAGCAGCGCAGGGAACGTGTTAATGGGCTATGGCTACACCTTC

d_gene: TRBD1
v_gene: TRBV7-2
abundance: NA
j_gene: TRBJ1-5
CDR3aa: CASSFWDRASNQPQHF
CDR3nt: TGTGCCAGCAGCTTCTGGGACAGGGCGAGCAATCAGCCCCAGCATTTT

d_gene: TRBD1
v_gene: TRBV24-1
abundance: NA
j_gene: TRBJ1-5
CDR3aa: CATRTLRDSPYSNQPQHF
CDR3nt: TGTGCCACCAGGACCCTACGGGACAGCCCCTATAGCAATCAGCCCCAGCATTTT

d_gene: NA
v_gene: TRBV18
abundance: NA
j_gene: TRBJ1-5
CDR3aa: CASSLRPVQYNQPQHF
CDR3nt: TGTGCCAGCTCCCTCAGGCCGGTACAGTACAATCAGCCCCAGCATTTT

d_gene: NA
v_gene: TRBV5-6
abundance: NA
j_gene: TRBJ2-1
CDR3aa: CASSLIANEQFF
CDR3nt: TGTGCCAGCAGCTTGATCGCGAATGAGCAGTTCTTC

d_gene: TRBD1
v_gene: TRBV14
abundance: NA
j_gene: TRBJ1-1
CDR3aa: CASSRQGNVGTEAFF
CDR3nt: TGTGCCAGCAGCCGACAGGGGAATGTCGGCACTGAAGCTTTCTTT

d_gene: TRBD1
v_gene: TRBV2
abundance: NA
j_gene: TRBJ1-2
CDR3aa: CASRAGTGQYGYTF
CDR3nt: TGTGCCAGCAGGGCCGGGACAGGGCAGTACGGCTACACCTTC

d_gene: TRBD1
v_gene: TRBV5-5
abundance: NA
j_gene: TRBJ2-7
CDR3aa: CASSFRDRLYEQYF
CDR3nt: TGTGCCAGCAGCTTTCGGGACAGACTCTACGAGCAGTACTTC

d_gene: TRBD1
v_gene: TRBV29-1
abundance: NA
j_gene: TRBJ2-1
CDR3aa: CSVMDRGTYNEQFF
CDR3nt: TGCAGCGTTATGGACAGGGGGACGTACAATGAGCAGTTCTTC

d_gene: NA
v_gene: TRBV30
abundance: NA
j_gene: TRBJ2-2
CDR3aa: CALSRGTGTGELFF
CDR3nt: TGTGCCTTAAGTAGAGGTACTGGGACCGGGGAGCTGTTTTTT

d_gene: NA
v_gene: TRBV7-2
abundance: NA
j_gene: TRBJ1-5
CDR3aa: CASSPTVYSNQPQHF
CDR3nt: TGTGCCAGCAGCCCAACGGTTTATAGCAATCAGCCCCAGCATTTT

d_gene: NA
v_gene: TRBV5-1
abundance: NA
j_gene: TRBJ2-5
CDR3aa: CASSLGTGSVKTQYF
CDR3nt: TGCGCCAGCAGCTTGGGTACAGGGTCCGTCAAGACCCAGTACTTC

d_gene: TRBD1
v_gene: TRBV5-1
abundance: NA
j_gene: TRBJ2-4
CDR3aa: CASSLSGQSNIQYF
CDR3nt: TGCGCCAGCAGCTTGTCGGGACAGTCAAACATTCAGTACTTC